The T cell receptor beta chain under discussion was sequenced for a study of regulatory T cells in long-lasting Graves disease. Germline assignment: CDR1 MDHEN and CDR2 SYDVKM. V shed 3 bases and J shed 8 bases, with 28 bases lying between them. The CDR3 is 19 amino acids. For this clonotype: Its antigen remains unidentified.

The time point here: newly diagnosed GD, antithyroid drugs for less than 3 months. There was RNA extracted from PBMCs, and the TCR library was made from it. Study-wide findings and caveats: Between persistent patients, thousands of public clonotypes were shared, exceeding the 950 to 1,000 shared between new patients.

CDR3-region Arm-PCR and iRepertoire HTBI primers produced the TCR beta libraries. TCRdb used MiXCR to reprocess the multiplex PCR reads, holding one entry per CDR3 protein. Here the sample spans approximately 350,000 distinct CDR3 sequences, about 11% being singletons. In addition, the sample was reused for a study of T cells in Graves' hyperthyroidism and ophthalmopathy. Per that paper: HTBI primers were used for first-round RT-PCR of the TCR CDR3.

V gene TRBV28 combines with J gene TRBJ1-4; a weak D match, TRBD1 (6 bases). The TCR was taken from a woman between 18 and 29 years old with Graves disease. The sample consisted of peripheral blood mononuclear cells (PBMCs), taken at new diagnosis, from a patient treated with antithyroid drugs. CDR3 region: CASSFSGGGSGRASEKLFF. The CDR3 DNA follows: TGTGCCAGCAGTTTCTCCGGGGGCGGGTCAGGCAGGGCCAGCGAAAAACTGTTTTTT.